These 22 T cell receptor beta chains were all obtained from the same sample, sequenced in a study of T-cell reconstitution after alpha-beta-depleted transplantation in children. Using unique molecular identifiers, the investigators prepared the TCRbeta library. TCRdb processed the PCR reads anew with MiXCR; each CDR3 protein has one entry. This sample yields some 590,000 distinct CDR3 sequences, of which 10% are seen a single time; about 4.3% belongs to the top ten. The source was PBMCs from the stem cell graft donor, collected from the stem cell graft. The receptors originated from a human donor who donated a stem cell graft to a child with acute myeloid leukemia.

The chain combines TRBV12-3 or TRBV12-4 with TRBJ1-4; D is unresolved. The V end was cut by 5 bases, the J end by 6 bases, with 16 bases between. CDR3 size: 15 residues. The CDR3 nucleotides are TGTGCCAGCAGTAGACTAGGGAGATATGATGAAAAACTGTTTTTT. It specifies CASSRLGRYDEKLFF.

CDR3 coding DNA: TGCAGCGTTCCCGGCCAGGGCAGGCCTGAAGCTTTCTTT. Translated, it gives CSVPGQGRPEAFF. The rearrangement joins TRBV29-1 to TRBJ1-1; D is possibly TRBD1 (5 bases). The CDR3 extends over 13 amino acids. CDR1 is SQVTM and CDR2 is ANQGSEA in the germline V gene. Between the trimmed V and J ends, which lost 5 bases and 6 bases, there was a span of 16 bases.

This clonotype has a count of ten or more. The J gene is TRBJ2-7, the V gene TRBV30, with D possibly being TRBD2 (5 bases). The V gene lost 4 bases and the J gene lost 7 bases, with 20 bases spanning the gap. CDR3 length: 14 amino acids. The germline V gene has CDR1 GTSNPN and CDR2 SVGIG (reference sequence). This CDR3 is CAWTRLDWPWEQYF. For the CDR3, the DNA is TGTGCCTGGACCAGATTGGACTGGCCCTGGGAGCAGTACTTC.

The J gene is TRBJ2-3, the V gene TRBV9, with TRBD2 identical over 7 bases. The trim removed 4 bases at V and 0 bases at J, leaving 5 bases unmatched. There are 15 residues in the CDR3. Germline CDR1 reads SGDLS; CDR2 reads YYNGEE. This CDR3 is CASSTTSASTDTQYF. The CDR3 nucleotides are TGTGCCAGCAGCACTACTAGCGCCAGCACAGATACGCAGTATTTT.

This sequence joins TRBV19 and TRBJ2-3, with TRBD1 identical over 9 bases. V shed 6 bases, J shed 6 bases, and the junction held 10 bases outside the gene matches. Looked up from germline, CDR1 is LNHDA and CDR2 is SQIVND (reference sequence). The CDR3 loop spans 15 amino acids. The DNA for the CDR3 is TGTGCCAGTAGCCCCCGGGACAGGGAGTTGGATACGCAGTATTTT. It codes for CASSPRDRELDTQYF.

Many counts were recorded for this clonotype. The chain recombines TRBV15 with TRBJ2-5; a possible D gene is TRBD1 (7 bases). Germline V gene lookup returns CDR1 LNHNV and CDR2 YYDKDF (reference sequence). The ends were cut back, 8 bases at V and 2 bases at J, with 12 bases in the middle. This CDR3 region has 13 residues. In DNA form, the CDR3 reads TGTGCCACCCAGGGGGAGGAACAAGAGACCCAGTACTTC. Protein sequence: CATQGEEQETQYF.

This sequence joins TRBV18 and TRBJ2-3; 8 bases are a match to TRBD1. The junction had 13 bases not matched to a gene; V was cut back by 4 bases and J by 4 bases. The germline gives CDR1 KGHSH, CDR2 LQKENI. CDR3 length: 17 amino acids. In DNA form, the CDR3 reads TGTGCCAGCTCACGAATGAAGTCACAGGGGGTGGCAGATACGCAGTATTTT. This encodes CASSRMKSQGVADTQYF. Drawing the rest from reference TRBV18 and TRBJ2-3, the complete variable domain is NAGVMQNPRHLVRRRGQEARLRCSPMKGHSHVYWYRQLPEEGLKFMVYLQKENIIDESGMPKERFSAEFPKEGPSILRIQQVVRGDSAAYFCASSRMKSQGVADTQYFGPGTRLTVL.

This sequence joins TRBV7-8 and TRBJ2-4; weak D call: TRBD2 (6 bases). This CDR3 has 18 residues. V shed 0 bases and J shed 1 base, with 16 bases lying between them. Germline V gene sequence: CDR1 SGHVS, CDR2 FQNEAQ. CDR3 bases: TGTGCCAGCAGCTTAGCGTTTAGTACGGGAGCGGCCAAAAACATTCAGTACTTC. Its translation: CASSLAFSTGAAKNIQYF.

The table lists this clonotype with many counts. This chain links TRBV20-1 with TRBJ2-7, with TRBD1 matching 10 bases. Germline V CDR1 and CDR2: DFQATT, SNEGSKA (reference sequence). The CDR3 is made up of 15 amino acids. V gave up 1 base and J gave up 6 bases; unmatched junction bases: 9. CDR3 region: CSARVGTGEGSEQYF. The CDR3, as DNA: TGCAGTGCTAGAGTGGGGACAGGGGAGGGCTCCGAGCAGTACTTC.

This clonotype was seen at least ten times. The chain is built from TRBV12-3 or TRBV12-4 and TRBJ1-4, with D unclear. The CDR3 length is 15 residues. With 3 bases removed from V and 8 bases from J, the gap between germline ends came to 16 bases. CDR3 amino acids: CASSFGNNPAEKLFF. CDR3 sequence (DNA): TGTGCCAGCAGTTTTGGTAACAACCCGGCGGAAAAACTGTTTTTT.

In this sample, this clonotype turned up a few times. The chain uses TRBV15 and TRBJ2-1; D assignment may be TRBD1 or TRBD2 (5 bases each). Per the germline V gene, CDR1 is LNHNV and CDR2 is YYDKDF (reference sequence). V lost 0 bases and J 5 bases, leaving 8 bases between the germline ends. The CDR3 is 14 residues long. The CDR3 region is CATSRDGGNNEQFF. CDR3 DNA: TGTGCCACCAGCAGAGATGGGGGAAACAATGAGCAGTTCTTC.

The sample holds a few counts of this clonotype. The chain employs TRBV20-1 and TRBJ2-7; D remains ambiguous. This CDR3 is 14 amino acids long. Germline V gives CDR1 DFQATT, CDR2 SNEGSKA (reference sequence). V lost 4 bases and J lost 4, with 17 bases in between. CDR3 in DNA: TGCAGTGCTAATCTTGACTTAACGAAGTACGAGCAGTACTTC. It is translated as CSANLDLTKYEQYF.

In its sample, this clonotype was seen many times. The chain uses TRBV4-2 and TRBJ2-5; D ambiguous. This CDR3 spans 14 amino acids. Germline V gene data show CDR1 as LGHNA and CDR2 as YNFKEQ. The V end was cut by 4 bases, the J end by 1 base, with 10 bases between. This CDR3 reads CASSPSPAQETQYF. CDR3 bases: TGTGCCAGCAGCCCCAGCCCAGCCCAAGAGACCCAGTACTTC.

This clonotype was detected many times. The chain employs TRBV28 and TRBJ1-1; 8 nucleotides agree with TRBD1. The CDR3 consists of 14 residues. The trim removed 6 bases at V and 1 base at J, leaving 4 bases unmatched. Germline CDR1 is MDHEN and CDR2 is SYDVKM. The CDR3 reads CASSRTGPNTEAFF. The CDR3 DNA follows: TGTGCCAGCAGCCGGACAGGGCCGAACACTGAAGCTTTCTTT.

This clonotype turned up a few times. CDR3 loop: CASSQDQVAGVTDTQYF. The CDR3 region has the DNA TGCGCCAGCAGCCAAGACCAGGTAGCGGGAGTTACAGATACGCAGTATTTT. This chain links TRBV4-3 with TRBJ2-3; 9 nucleotides align to TRBD2. The CDR3 loop spans 17 amino acids. The V gene end was trimmed by 0 bases and the J gene end by 3 bases; junction bases not matched to a gene: 7. Germline V CDR1 and CDR2: LGHNA, YSLEER.

This clonotype was counted many times. The genes are TRBV29-1 and TRBJ2-1, with 9 bases identical to TRBD1. After removal of 7 bases from V and 5 bases from J, the junction contained 3 bases not matched to a gene. CDR1 and CDR2 from the germline V gene are SQVTM and ANQGSEA. The CDR3 covers 12 residues. The DNA of the CDR3 is TGCAGCGATAGGACAGGGGACAATGAGCAGTTCTTC. Its protein is CSDRTGDNEQFF.

This clonotype turned up a few times. The rearrangement uses TRBV20-1 and TRBJ2-5, with 9 bases identical to TRBD2. The CDR3 length is 14 residues. Germline V gives CDR1 DFQATT, CDR2 SNEGSKA (reference sequence). Trimming at V came to 3 bases and at J to 1 base, leaving 3 bases not matched to a gene. The CDR3 sequence: CSASLAGFQETQYF. CDR3 DNA: TGCAGTGCTAGTCTAGCGGGGTTCCAAGAGACCCAGTACTTC.

This clonotype appeared a few times. The chain is built from TRBV27 and TRBJ2-3, with TRBD1 matching over 10 bases. Germline assignment: CDR1 MNHEY and CDR2 SMNVEV (reference sequence). V was pared by 6 bases and J by 2 bases, with 8 bases of the junction left unmatched. The CDR3 totals 16 residues. The DNA of the CDR3 is TGTGCCAGCAGCCCTCCGGGACAGGGGAACACAGATACGCAGTATTTT. Encoded protein: CASSPPGQGNTDTQYF.

The V gene is TRBV7-2, the J gene TRBJ2-7; 12 nucleotides align to TRBD2. The J segment lost 1 base and the V segment lost 2 bases, leaving 6 bases of the junction unmatched. CDR1 SGHTA and CDR2 FQGNSA come from the germline V gene. The CDR3 covers 17 residues. The CDR3 DNA follows: TGTGCCAGCAGCTTATCTTCCGGGACTAGCGGGTCCTACGAGCAGTACTTC. Translating gives CASSLSSGTSGSYEQYF.

This clonotype was seen at least ten times. The genes are TRBV12-3 or TRBV12-4 and TRBJ1-6, with D possibly TRBD1 on 5 matching bases. V was pared by 3 bases and J by 7 bases, with 10 bases between. The CDR3 covers 14 residues. The DNA for the CDR3 is TGTGCCAGCAGTTTGGGTGGGGGAAATTCACCCCTCCACTTT. Translated, it gives CASSLGGGNSPLHF.

This clonotype came up many times. J is TRBJ2-5 and V is TRBV20-1, with TRBD2 matching 11 bases. The CDR3 runs 13 residues. With V trimmed by 7 bases and J by 4 bases, 5 bases remained unmatched. Per the germline V gene, CDR1 is DFQATT and CDR2 is SNEGSKA (reference sequence). CDR3 region: CSGLAGGPETQYF. The DNA for the CDR3 is TGCAGTGGGTTAGCGGGAGGGCCAGAGACCCAGTACTTC.

The CDR3 coding sequence is TGTGCCAGCAGCCCCGACAGGGGGCTGGACGAGCAGTACTTC. Protein sequence: CASSPDRGLDEQYF. The chain has TRBV25-1 and TRBJ2-7; TRBD1 aligns across 10 bases. The CDR3 spans 14 residues. After removal of 6 bases from V and 5 bases from J, the junction contained 7 bases not matched to a gene. Germline V CDR1 and CDR2: MGHDK, SYGVNS.